A single sample gave rise to the 7 T cell receptor beta chains below, sequenced in a study of shared clonotypes between healthy human individuals. Only in-frame clones appear in the TCRdb table, and some are missing; sequencing was by immunoSEQ multiplex PCR. The sample lists around 200,000 clones, approximately 92% seen once, with more than 0.06% in the top ten. Sequences were obtained from naive CD4+ T cells sorted from blood. Subset of the sample: CD45RA+ positively selected. The receptors originated from a woman in her 30s in good health.

The chain couples TRBV9 to TRBJ1-3; no firm D call. The V gene lost 0 bases and the J gene lost 5 bases, with 9 bases spanning the gap. The CDR3 has 14 residues. Germline assignment: CDR1 SGDLS and CDR2 YYNGEE. This chain's CDR3 is CASSVDEPRNTIYF. The CDR3 nucleotides are TGTGCCAGCAGCGTAGATGAACCTAGAAACACCATATATTTT.

The gene calls are TRBV9 and TRBJ1-1; D may be TRBD1 (5 bases). The germline V and J ends were trimmed by 0 bases and 1 base, with 10 bases remaining between them. The germline V gene has CDR1 SGDLS and CDR2 YYNGEE. This CDR3 is 15 amino acids long. CDR3 DNA sequence: TGTGCCAGCAGCGTAGTCGGGGGTTGGAACACTGAAGCTTTCTTT. Its translation: CASSVVGGWNTEAFF.

The rearrangement links TRBV30 to TRBJ1-2; TRBD1 aligns across 11 bases. Losses at the gene ends were 4 bases for V and 6 bases for J; bases not matched to a gene: 7. The germline gives CDR1 GTSNPN, CDR2 SVGIG (reference sequence). The CDR3 has 14 amino acids. The CDR3: CAWNRGQGENGYTF. In DNA, the CDR3 is TGTGCCTGGAATCGGGGACAGGGGGAAAATGGCTACACCTTC.

The chain uses TRBV10-1 and TRBJ2-7; TRBD2 aligns across 11 bases. Germline CDR1 and CDR2: WNHNN and SYGVQD (reference sequence). The CDR3 extends over 14 amino acids. J lost 1 base, V lost 4 bases, and 0 bases had no gene match. This chain's CDR3 is CASSASGRSYEQYF. The CDR3 DNA is TGCGCCAGCAGTGCTAGCGGGAGGTCCTACGAGCAGTACTTC.

The rearrangement uses TRBV5-1 and TRBJ2-7; TRBD2 aligns across 12 bases. V was clipped by 4 bases and J by 6 bases; unmatched bases: 8. The CDR3 is made up of 15 amino acids. The germline V gene has CDR1 SGHRS and CDR2 YFSETQ. CDR3 nucleotides: TGCGCCAGCAGCCTCCAAGGACTAGCGGGAACCGAGCAGTACTTC. This gives the protein CASSLQGLAGTEQYF. Complete variable domain (other parts from reference TRBV5-1 and TRBJ2-7): KAGVTQTPRYLIKTRGQQVTLSCSPISGHRSVSWYQQTPGQGLQFLFEYFSETQRNKGNFPGRFSGRQFSNSRSEMNVSTLELGDSALYLCASSLQGLAGTEQYFGPGTRLTVT.

This clone was observed once. The missing conserved phenylalanine or tryptophan at the end of this CDR3 makes a read error likely. This chain joins TRBV6-5 and TRBJ2-7; maybe TRBD2 (5 bases). CDR1 and CDR2 from the germline V gene are MNHEY and SVGAGI. Trimming left V 0 bases short and J 3 bases short, with 9 bases between. The CDR3 contains 14 residues. CDR3 loop: CASSYSEEGYEQYL. The CDR3 DNA reads as TGTGCCAGCAGTTACTCGGAGGAAGGCTACGAGCAGTACCTC.

This chain connects TRBV28 to TRBJ2-5; perhaps TRBD2 as D (5 bases). Per germline, CDR1 MDHEN and CDR2 SYDVKM. This CDR3 has 15 amino acids. V shed 1 base and J shed 5 bases, with 14 bases lying between them. The CDR3: CASSLFGTRDETQYF. The CDR3 coding sequence is TGTGCCAGCAGTTTATTTGGAACTAGAGATGAGACCCAGTACTTC.